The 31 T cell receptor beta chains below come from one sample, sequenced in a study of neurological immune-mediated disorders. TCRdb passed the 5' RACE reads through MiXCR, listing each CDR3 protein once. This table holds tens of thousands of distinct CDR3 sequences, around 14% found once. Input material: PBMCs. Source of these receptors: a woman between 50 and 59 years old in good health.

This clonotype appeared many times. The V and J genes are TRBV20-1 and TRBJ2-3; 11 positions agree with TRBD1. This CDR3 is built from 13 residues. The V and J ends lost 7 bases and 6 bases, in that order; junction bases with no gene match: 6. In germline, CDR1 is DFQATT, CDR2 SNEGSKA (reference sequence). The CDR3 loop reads CSVLGQGADTQYF. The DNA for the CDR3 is TGCAGTGTTTTAGGACAGGGGGCGGATACGCAGTATTTT.

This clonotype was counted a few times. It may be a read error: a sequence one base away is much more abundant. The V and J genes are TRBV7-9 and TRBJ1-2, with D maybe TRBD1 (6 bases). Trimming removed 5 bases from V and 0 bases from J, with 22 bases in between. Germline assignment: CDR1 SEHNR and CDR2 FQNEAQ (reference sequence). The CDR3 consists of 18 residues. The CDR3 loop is CASSHPRGGQRANYGYTF. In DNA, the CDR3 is TGTGCCAGCAGCCACCCGCGCGGGGGCCAAAGAGCTAACTATGGCTACACCTTC.

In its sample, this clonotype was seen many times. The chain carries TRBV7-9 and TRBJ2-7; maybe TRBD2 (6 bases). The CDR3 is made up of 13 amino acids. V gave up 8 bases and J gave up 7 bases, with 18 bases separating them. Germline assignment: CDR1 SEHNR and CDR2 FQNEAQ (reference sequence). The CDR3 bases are TGTGCCAGCTCGAAAGAAGGCGCGGGGGAGCAGTACTTC. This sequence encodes CASSKEGAGEQYF.

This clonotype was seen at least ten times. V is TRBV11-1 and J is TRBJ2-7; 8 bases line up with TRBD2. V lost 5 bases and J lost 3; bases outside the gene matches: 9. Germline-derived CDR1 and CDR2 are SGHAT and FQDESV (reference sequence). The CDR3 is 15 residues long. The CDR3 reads CASSRGLARSYEQYF. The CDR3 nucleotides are TGTGCCAGCAGCCGAGGACTAGCCCGAAGCTACGAGCAGTACTTC.

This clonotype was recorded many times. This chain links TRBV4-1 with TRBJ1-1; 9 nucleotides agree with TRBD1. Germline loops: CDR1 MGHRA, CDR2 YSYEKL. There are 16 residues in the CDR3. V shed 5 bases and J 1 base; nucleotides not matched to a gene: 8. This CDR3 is CASSLGQGEGNTEAFF. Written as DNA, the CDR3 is TGCGCCAGCAGCTTGGGACAGGGTGAGGGGAACACTGAAGCTTTCTTT.

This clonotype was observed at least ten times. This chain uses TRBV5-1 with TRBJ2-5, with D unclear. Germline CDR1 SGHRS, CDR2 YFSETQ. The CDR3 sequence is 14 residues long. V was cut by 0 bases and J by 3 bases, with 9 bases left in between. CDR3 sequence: CASSLATVKETQYF. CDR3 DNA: TGCGCCAGCAGCTTGGCCACAGTCAAAGAGACCCAGTACTTC.

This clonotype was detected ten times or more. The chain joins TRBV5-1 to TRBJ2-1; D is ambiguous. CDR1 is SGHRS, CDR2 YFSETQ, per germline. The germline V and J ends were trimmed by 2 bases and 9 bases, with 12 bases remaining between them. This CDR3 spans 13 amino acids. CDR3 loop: CASSFDPDGEQFF. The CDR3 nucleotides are TGCGCCAGCAGCTTTGACCCGGACGGTGAGCAGTTCTTC.

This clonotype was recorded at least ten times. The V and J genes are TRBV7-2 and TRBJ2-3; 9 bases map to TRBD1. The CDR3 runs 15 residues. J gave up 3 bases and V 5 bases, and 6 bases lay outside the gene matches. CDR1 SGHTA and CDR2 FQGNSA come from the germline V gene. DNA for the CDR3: TGTGCCAGCAGCGAGACAGGGGGAAGAACAGATACGCAGTATTTT. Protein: CASSETGGRTDTQYF.

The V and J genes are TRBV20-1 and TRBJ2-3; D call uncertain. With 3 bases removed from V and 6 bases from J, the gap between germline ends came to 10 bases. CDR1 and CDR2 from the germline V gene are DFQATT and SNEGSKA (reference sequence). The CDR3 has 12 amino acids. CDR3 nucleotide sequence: TGCAGTGCTAGTCGAGGAAGGGATACGCAGTATTTT. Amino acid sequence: CSASRGRDTQYF.

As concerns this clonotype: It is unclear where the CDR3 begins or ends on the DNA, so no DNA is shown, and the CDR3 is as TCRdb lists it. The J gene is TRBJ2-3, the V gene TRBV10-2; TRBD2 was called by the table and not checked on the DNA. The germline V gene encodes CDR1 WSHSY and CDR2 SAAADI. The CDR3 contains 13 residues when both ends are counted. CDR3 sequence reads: CASSEFGNGALYF.

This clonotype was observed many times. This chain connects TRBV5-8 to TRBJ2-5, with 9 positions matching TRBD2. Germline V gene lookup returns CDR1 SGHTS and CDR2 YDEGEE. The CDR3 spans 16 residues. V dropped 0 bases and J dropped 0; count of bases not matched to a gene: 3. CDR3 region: CASSLGAGGNQETQYF. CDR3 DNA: TGTGCCAGCAGCTTGGGAGCGGGGGGTAACCAAGAGACCCAGTACTTC.

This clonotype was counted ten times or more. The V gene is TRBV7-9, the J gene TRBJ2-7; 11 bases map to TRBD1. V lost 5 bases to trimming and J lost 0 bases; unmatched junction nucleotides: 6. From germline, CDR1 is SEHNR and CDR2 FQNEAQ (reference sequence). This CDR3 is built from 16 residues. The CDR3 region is CASSPGQGAGSYEQYF. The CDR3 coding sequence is TGTGCCAGCAGCCCCGGACAGGGGGCAGGCTCCTACGAGCAGTACTTC.

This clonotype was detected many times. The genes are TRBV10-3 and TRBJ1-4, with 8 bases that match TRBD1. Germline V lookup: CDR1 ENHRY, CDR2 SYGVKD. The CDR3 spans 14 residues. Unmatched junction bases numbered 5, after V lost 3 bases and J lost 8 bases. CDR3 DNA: TGTGCCATCAGTGACGGGACAGGACCCGAAAAACTGTTTTTT. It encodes CAISDGTGPEKLFF.

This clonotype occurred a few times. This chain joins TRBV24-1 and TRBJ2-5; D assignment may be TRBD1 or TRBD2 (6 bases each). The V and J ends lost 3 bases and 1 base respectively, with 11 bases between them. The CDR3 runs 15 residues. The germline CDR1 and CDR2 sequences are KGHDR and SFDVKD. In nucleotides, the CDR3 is TGTGCCACCAGTGATCCCGGGGGCCCCCAAGAGACCCAGTACTTC. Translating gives CATSDPGGPQETQYF.

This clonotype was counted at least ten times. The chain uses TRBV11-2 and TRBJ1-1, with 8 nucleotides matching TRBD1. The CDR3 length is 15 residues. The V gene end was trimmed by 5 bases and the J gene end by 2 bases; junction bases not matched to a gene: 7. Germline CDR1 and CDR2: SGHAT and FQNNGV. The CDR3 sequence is CASSRQGALNTEAFF. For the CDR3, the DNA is TGTGCCAGCAGCAGGCAGGGGGCCCTAAACACTGAAGCTTTCTTT.

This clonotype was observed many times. The DNA of the CDR3 is TGTGCCAGCAGCTTCCCGGCCGCGTTCGGGGTCAATGAGCAGTTCTTC. Translating it yields CASSFPAAFGVNEQFF. This chain links TRBV7-2 with TRBJ2-1; possibly TRBD2 for D (5 bases). Germline values: CDR1 SGHTA, CDR2 FQGNSA. The CDR3 contains 16 residues. Trimming removed 3 bases from V and 6 bases from J, with 18 bases in between.

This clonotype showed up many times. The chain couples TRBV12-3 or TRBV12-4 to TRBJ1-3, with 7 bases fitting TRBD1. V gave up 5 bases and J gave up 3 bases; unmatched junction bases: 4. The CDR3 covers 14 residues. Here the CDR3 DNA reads TGTGCCAGCAGTGAGGGACAGATTGGAAACACCATATATTTT. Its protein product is CASSEGQIGNTIYF.

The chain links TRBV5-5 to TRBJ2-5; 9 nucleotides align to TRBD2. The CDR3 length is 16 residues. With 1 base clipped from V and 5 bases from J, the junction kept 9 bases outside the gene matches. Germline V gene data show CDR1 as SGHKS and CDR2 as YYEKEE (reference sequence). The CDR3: CASSLSPSGVGETQYF. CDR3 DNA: TGTGCCAGCAGCTTGAGTCCTAGCGGGGTTGGGGAGACCCAGTACTTC. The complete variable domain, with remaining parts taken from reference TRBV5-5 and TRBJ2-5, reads DAGVTQSPTHLIKTRGQQVTLRCSPISGHKSVSWYQQVLGQGPQFIFQYYEKEERGRGNFPDRFSARQFPNYSSELNVNALLLGDSALYLCASSLSPSGVGETQYFGPGTRLLVL.

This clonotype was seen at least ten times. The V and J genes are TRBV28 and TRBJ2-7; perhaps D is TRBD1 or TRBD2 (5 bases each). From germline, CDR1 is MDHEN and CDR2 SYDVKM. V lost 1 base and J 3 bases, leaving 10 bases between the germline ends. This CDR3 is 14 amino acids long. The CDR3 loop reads CASSLFGGFYEQYF. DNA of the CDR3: TGTGCCAGCAGTTTATTTGGGGGTTTCTACGAGCAGTACTTC.

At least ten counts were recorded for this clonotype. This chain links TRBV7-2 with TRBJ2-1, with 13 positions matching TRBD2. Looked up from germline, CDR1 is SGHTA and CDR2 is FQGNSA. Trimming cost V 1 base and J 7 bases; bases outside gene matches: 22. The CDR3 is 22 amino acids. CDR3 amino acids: CASSLVYDDGGLAGYSRNEQFF. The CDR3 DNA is TGTGCCAGCAGCTTAGTTTACGACGACGGGGGACTAGCGGGGTACTCCAGAAATGAGCAGTTCTTC.

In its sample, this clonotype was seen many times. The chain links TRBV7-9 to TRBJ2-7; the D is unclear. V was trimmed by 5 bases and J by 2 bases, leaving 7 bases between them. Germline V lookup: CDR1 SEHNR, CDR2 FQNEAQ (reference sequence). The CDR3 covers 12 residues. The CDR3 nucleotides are TGTGCCAGCAGCCCCTTTACCTACGAGCAGTACTTC. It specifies CASSPFTYEQYF.

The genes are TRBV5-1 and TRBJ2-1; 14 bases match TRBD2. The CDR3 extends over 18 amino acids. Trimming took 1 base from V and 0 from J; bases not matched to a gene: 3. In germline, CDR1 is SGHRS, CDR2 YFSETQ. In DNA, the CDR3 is TGCGCCAGCAGCTTGACCGGGACTAGCGGGAGCTCCTACAATGAGCAGTTCTTC. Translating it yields CASSLTGTSGSSYNEQFF.

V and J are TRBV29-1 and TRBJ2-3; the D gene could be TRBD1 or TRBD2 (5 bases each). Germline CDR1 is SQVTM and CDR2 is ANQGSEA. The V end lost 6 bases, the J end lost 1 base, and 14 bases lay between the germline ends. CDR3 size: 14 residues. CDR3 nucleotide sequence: TGCAGCGTCCTAGGGGTCGGGGGCACAGATACGCAGTATTTT. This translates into CSVLGVGGTDTQYF.

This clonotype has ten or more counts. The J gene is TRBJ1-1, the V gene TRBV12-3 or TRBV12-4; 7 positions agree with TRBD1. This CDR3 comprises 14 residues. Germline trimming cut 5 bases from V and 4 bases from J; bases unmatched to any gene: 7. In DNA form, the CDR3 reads TGTGCCAGCAGTGACAGGGACGGGAGCACTGAAGCTTTCTTT. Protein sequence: CASSDRDGSTEAFF.

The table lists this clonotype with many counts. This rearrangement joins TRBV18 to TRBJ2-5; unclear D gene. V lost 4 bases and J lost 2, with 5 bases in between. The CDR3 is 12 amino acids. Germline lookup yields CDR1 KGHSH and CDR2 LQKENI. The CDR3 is CASSREQETQYF. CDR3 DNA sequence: TGTGCCAGCTCACGAGAACAAGAGACCCAGTACTTC.

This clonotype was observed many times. The CDR3 loop reads CASSRSVFLGTEAFF. In nucleotides, the CDR3 is TGTGCCAGCAGCCGTTCGGTCTTTCTGGGGACTGAAGCTTTCTTT. V usage is TRBV3-1 and J usage is TRBJ1-1; no firm D call. The CDR3 length is 15 residues. V was shortened by 4 bases and J by 5 bases, with 17 bases between the two germline ends. CDR1 LGHDT and CDR2 YNNKEL come from the germline V gene (reference sequence).

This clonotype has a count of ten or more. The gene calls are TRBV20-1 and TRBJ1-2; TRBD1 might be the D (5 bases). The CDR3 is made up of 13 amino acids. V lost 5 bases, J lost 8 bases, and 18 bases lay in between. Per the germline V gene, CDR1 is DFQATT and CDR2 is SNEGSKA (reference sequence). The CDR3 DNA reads TGCAGTGCTCAAGGCGACAGCACGGGAGGCTACACCTTC. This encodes CSAQGDSTGGYTF.

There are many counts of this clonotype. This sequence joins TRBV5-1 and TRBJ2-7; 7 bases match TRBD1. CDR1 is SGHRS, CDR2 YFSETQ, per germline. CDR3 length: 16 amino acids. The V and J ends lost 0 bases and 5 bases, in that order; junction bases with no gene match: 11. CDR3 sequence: CASSLGDRNTLHEQYF. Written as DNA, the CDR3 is TGCGCCAGCAGCTTGGGGGACAGAAACACTCTCCACGAGCAGTACTTC.

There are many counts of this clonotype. CDR3: CASSLTARTSGRETQYF. CDR3 coding DNA: TGCGCCAGCAGCCTAACAGCCCGGACTAGCGGGAGAGAGACCCAGTACTTC. The rearrangement links TRBV5-1 to TRBJ2-5; 13 positions match TRBD2. The V gene's germline CDR1 is SGHRS and CDR2 YFSETQ. This CDR3 spans 17 amino acids. Unmatched junction bases numbered 10, after V lost 4 bases and J lost 4 bases.

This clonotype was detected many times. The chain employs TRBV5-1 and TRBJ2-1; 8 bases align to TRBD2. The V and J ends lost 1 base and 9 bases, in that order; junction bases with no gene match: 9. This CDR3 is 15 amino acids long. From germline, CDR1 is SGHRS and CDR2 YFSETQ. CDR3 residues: CASSLTGGGRFEQFF. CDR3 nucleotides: TGCGCCAGCAGCTTGACCGGGGGGGGAAGGTTTGAGCAGTTCTTC.

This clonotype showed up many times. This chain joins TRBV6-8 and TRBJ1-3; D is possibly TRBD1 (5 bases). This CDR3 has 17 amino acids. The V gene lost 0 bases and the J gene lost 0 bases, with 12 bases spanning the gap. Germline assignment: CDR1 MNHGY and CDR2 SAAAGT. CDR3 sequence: CASSYSGGLDSGNTIYF. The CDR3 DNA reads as TGTGCCAGCAGTTACTCGGGGGGACTGGACTCTGGAAACACCATATATTTT.